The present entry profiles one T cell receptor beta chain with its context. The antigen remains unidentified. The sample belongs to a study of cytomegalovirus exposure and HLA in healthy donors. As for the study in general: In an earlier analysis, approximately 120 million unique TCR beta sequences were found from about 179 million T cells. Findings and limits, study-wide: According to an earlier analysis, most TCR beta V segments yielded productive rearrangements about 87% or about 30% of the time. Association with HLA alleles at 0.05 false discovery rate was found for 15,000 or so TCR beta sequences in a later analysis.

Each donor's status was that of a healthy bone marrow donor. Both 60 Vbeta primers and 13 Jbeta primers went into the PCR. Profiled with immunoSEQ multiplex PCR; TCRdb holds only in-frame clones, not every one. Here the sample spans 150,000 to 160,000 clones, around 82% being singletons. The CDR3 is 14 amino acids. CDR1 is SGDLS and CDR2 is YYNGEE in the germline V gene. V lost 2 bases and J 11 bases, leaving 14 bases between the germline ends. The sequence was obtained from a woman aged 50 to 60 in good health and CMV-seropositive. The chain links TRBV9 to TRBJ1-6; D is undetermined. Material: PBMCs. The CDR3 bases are TGTGCCAGCAGCGTCGGGTTCGTCGACGCACCCCTCCACTTT. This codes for CASSVGFVDAPLHF.